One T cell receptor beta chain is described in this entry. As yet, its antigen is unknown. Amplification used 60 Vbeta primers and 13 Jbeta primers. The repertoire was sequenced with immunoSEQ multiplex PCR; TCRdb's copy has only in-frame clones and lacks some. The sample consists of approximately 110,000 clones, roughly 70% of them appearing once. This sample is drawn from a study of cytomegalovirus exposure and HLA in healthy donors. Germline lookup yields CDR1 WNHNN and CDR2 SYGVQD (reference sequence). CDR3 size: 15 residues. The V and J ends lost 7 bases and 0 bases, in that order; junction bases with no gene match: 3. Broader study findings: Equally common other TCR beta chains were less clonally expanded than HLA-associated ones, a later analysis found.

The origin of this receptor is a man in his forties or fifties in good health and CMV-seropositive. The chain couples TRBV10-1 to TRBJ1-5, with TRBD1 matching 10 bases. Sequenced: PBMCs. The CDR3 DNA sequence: TGCGCCAGCAAAGACAGGGGGCTTAGCAATCAGCCCCAGCATTTT. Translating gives CASKDRGLSNQPQHF.